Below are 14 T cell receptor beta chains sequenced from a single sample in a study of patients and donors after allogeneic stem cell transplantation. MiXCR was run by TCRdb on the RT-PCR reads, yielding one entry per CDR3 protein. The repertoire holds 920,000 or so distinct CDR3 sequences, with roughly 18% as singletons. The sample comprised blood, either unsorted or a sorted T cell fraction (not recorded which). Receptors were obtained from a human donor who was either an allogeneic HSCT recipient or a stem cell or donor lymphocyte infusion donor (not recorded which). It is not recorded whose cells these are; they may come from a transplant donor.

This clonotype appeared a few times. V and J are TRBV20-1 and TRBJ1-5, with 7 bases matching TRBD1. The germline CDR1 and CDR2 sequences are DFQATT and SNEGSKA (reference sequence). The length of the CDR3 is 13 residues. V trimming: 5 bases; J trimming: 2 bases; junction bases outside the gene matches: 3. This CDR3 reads CSAGTDRNQPQHF. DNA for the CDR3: TGCAGTGCTGGGACAGACCGCAATCAGCCCCAGCATTTT.

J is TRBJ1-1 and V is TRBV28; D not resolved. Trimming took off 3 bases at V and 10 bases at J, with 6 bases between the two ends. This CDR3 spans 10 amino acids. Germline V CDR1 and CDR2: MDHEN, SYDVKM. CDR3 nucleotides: TGTGCCAGCAGTTTTGGGCCAGCTTTCTTT. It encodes CASSFGPAFF. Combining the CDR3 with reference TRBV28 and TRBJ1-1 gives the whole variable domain DVKVTQSSRYLVKRTGEKVFLECVQDMDHENMFWYRQDPGLGLRLIYFSYDVKMKEKGDIPEGYSVSREKKERFSLILESASTNQTSMYLCASSFGPAFFGQGTRLTVV.

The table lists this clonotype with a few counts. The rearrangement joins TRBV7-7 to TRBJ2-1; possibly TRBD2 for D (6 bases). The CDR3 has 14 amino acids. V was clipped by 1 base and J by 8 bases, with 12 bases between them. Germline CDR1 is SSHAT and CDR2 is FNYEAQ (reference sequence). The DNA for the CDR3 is TGTGCCAGCAGCTTAGTTGGAGGGTCCGATGAGCAGTTCTTC. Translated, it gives CASSLVGGSDEQFF.

Here the CDR3 reads CSARPSGANVLTF. The CDR3 nucleotides read TGCAGTGCTAGACCCTCTGGGGCCAACGTCCTGACTTTC. The chain employs TRBV20-1 and TRBJ2-6; unclear D gene. The V end was cut by 2 bases, the J end by 0 bases, with 2 bases between. Germline assignment: CDR1 DFQATT and CDR2 SNEGSKA (reference sequence). The CDR3 contains 13 residues.

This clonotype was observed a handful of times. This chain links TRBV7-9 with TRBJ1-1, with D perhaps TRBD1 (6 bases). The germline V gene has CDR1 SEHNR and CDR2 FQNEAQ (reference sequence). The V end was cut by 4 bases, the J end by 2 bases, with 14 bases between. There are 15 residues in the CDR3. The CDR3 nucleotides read TGTGCCAGCAGCTCCACGACAGGATTAAACACTGAAGCTTTCTTT. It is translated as CASSSTTGLNTEAFF.

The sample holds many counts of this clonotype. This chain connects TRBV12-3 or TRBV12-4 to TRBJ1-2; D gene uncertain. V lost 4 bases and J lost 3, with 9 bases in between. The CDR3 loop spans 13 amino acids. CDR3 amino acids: CASSSPLDYGYTF. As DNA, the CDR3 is TGTGCCAGCAGTTCCCCTCTAGACTATGGCTACACCTTC.

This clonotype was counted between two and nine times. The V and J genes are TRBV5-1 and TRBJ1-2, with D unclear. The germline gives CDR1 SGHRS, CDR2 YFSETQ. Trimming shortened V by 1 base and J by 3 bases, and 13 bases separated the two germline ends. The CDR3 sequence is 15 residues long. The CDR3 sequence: CASSLYVGLDYGYTF. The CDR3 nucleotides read TGCGCCAGCAGCTTGTATGTAGGCCTGGACTATGGCTACACCTTC.

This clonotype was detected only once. CDR3 bases: TGTGCCAGCAGTGAACGGGCAGGGCAGCTTTCCGGGGAGCTGTTTTTT. This encodes CASSERAGQLSGELFF. J is TRBJ2-2 and V is TRBV6-1; TRBD1 might be the D (5 bases). CDR3 length: 16 residues. Germline loops: CDR1 MNHNS, CDR2 SASEGT. V was shortened by 2 bases and J by 6 bases, with 16 bases between the two germline ends.

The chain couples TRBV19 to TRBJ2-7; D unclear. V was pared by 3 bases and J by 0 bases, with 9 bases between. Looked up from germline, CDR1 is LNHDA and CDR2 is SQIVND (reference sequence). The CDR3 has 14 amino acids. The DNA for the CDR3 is TGTGCCAGTAGTATCCAAGGGAACTCCTACGAGCAGTACTTC. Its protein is CASSIQGNSYEQYF.

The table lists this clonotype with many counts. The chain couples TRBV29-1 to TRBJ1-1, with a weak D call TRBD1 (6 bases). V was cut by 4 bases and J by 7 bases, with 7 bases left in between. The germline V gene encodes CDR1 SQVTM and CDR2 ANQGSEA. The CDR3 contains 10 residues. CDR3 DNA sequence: TGCAGCGTTGTACAGGGTGAAGCTTTCTTT. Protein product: CSVVQGEAFF. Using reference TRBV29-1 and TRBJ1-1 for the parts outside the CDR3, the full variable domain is SAVISQKPSRDICQRGTSLTIQCQVDSQVTMMFWYRQQPGQSLTLIATANQGSEATYESGFVIDKFPISRPNLTFSTLTVSNMSPEDSSIYLCSVVQGEAFFGQGTRLTVV.

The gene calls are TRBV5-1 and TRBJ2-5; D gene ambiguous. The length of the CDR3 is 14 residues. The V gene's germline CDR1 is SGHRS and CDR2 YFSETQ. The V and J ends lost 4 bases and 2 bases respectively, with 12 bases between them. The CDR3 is CASSRRAAQETQYF. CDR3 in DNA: TGCGCCAGCAGCCGACGGGCGGCTCAAGAGACCCAGTACTTC.

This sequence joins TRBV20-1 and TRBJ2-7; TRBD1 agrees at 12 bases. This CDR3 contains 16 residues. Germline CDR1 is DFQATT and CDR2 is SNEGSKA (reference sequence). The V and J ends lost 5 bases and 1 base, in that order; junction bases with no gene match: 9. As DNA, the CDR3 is TGCAGTGCTCAGGGACAGGGGGCGTCTTTTTCCTACGAGCAGTACTTC. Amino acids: CSAQGQGASFSYEQYF.

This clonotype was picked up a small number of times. CDR3: CASSSSGGNQETQYF. The CDR3, as DNA: TGTGCCAGCAGCTCAAGTGGGGGGAACCAAGAGACCCAGTACTTC. This chain joins TRBV9 and TRBJ2-5; the D gene is possibly TRBD2 (6 bases). V was trimmed by 4 bases and J by 0 bases, leaving 13 bases between them. In germline, CDR1 is SGDLS, CDR2 YYNGEE. The CDR3 extends over 15 amino acids.

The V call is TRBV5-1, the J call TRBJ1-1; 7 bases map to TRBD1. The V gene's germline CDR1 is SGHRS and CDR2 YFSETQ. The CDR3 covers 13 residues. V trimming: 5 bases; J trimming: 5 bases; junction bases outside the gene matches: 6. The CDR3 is CASRGQVKTEAFF. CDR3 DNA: TGCGCCAGCAGAGGACAGGTTAAGACTGAAGCTTTCTTT.